Sequencing of this TCR beta chain was carried out in a study of molecular identifiers for immune sequencing clone quantification (dated by TCRdb to 2017 to 2018). Turning to the overall study: In a replicate experiment, RNA from around 18,000 or 91,000 naive CD8 T cells was split into five aliquots, four of which were sequenced. This methods study benchmarked molecular-identifier clustering-based TCR repertoire sequencing (MIDCIRS) and TCR RNA copy counting, using CD8 T cells to do so. Broad study findings and their caveats: Without barcode sub-clustering, chimeric consensus sequences inflated TCR diversity; chimeras reached as high as 47%. Spiked-in Jurkat TCR RNA (10 copies' worth), which is not part of the donor repertoire, was contained in the naive libraries. The sizes of highly expanded clones could end up underestimated when identical TCR molecules share a barcode. Approximately 3.1 recovered TCR RNA copies per cell were obtained by modeling, versus approximately 9 by digital PCR, implying a capture efficiency of roughly 32%. In CMV-specific effector cells, over 98% of molecules were held by clones above 20 RNA copies, whereas under 1% of molecules were held by such clones in naive cells. Spiked-in Jurkat TCR RNA equal to a single cell's worth was reported to be detectable even within one million naive CD8 T cells.

Details on this clonotype: The antigen it binds to is not known. A read error may be the cause here, since a much bigger clone is one base away. The CDR3 end shows no conserved phenylalanine or tryptophan, and so a read error is likely.

Libraries of naive CD8 T cells were generated from roughly 21,000 to 960,000 sorted cells, with 10%, 30% or 50% of the purified RNA used. Naive CD8 T cells, defined as CD8+CD4-CCR7+CD45RA+, were FACS-sorted into RLT Plus buffer on a BD FACSAria II. To test detection sensitivity, Jurkat RNA equal to approximately 10 TCR copies was added to samples of about 20,000-1,000,000 naive CD8 T cells. CD8 T cells were enriched using RosetteSep CD8+ T Cell Enrichment Cocktail and Ficoll-Paque, and the enriched cells then underwent ACK red cell lysis. Library method: PCR. The sample was run on a NextSeq 500. Bulk TCR libraries were made following a previously described method, with the TCR primers given in Table S5. Purification of total RNA was performed with the Qiagen AllPrep DNA/RNA kit. Before any analysis, reads coming from multiple sequencing runs of the same library were combined into one pool. Per the original workflow: Reads were retained only if their TCR constant sequence matched exactly, and those retained reads were trimmed to 150 nt and grouped according to their 12-nt molecular barcodes. Reads in each barcode group were sub-clustered using a 15% Levenshtein threshold, and a quality-weighted consensus sequence was built for each RNA molecule. Non-functional sequences were removed, as were lower-count sequences one edit away from another. Based on a fit of two negative binomial distributions, barcode sub-clusters having less than 20% of the maximum read count were discarded. In TCRdb, the public reads were trimmed at Q25 with fastp and aligned with MiXCR, with productive beta chains retained. Each record represents a unique CDR3 protein, reported with the most common genes and DNA among its rows. None of the V and J calls come from the authors' own analysis; TCRdb made them. The sample contains about 510,000 distinct CDR3 sequences, 25% of them found a single time. The top ten constitute 0.76% of the sample.

Material: naive CD8+ T cells from blood, with Jurkat cell RNA spiked in. The cell subset or site label here, explained by the study, means: FACS-sorted CD8+CD4-CCR7+CD45RA+ naive T cells. The source of this sequence is a human donor in good health. Some libraries in this study had Jurkat cell RNA spiked in.

Here the CDR3 is given as CASSLGQSSTDTQYI. The nucleotide sequence is given as TGTGCCAGCAGCTTAGGACAGTCTAGCACAGATACGCAGTATATT. The receptor chain draws on TRBV7-6 and TRBJ2-3; TRBD1 could be the D gene, as 5 bases match. The CDR3 comprises 15 residues, both ends counted. Only the CDR3 part of the read is kept: 45 bases, read in frame from the first base. CDR1 and CDR2 were assigned from the germline V gene as SGHVS and FNYEAQ. Relative to germline, V is 1 base shorter and J is 0 bases shorter, with 8 bases between their ends.